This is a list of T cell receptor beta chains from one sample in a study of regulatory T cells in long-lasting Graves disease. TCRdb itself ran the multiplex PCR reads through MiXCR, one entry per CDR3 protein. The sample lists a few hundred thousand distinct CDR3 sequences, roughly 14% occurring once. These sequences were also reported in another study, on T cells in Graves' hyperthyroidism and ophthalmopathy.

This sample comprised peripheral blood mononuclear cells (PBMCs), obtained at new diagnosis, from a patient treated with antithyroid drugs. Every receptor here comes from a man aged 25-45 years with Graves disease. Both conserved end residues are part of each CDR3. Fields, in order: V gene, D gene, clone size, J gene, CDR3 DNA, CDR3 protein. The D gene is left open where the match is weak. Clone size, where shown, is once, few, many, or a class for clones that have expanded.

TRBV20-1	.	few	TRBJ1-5	TGCAGTGCTAGTAGGGGGAGTTATAGCAATCAGCCCCAGCATTTT	CSASRGSYSNQPQHF
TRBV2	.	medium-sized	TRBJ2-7	TGTGCCAGCAATTCGGGTCACGACGAGCAGTACTTC	CASNSGHDEQYF
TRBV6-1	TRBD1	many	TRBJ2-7	TGTGCCAGCAGCCGGGACAGACCCTACGAGCAGTACTTC	CASSRDRPYEQYF
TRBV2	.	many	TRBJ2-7	TGTGCCAGCGGGGGGCCATACGAGCAGTACTTC	CASGGPYEQYF
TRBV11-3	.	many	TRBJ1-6	TGTGCCAGCAGCTTGGTTTATAATTCACCCCTCCACTTT	CASSLVYNSPLHF
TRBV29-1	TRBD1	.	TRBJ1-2	TGCAGCGTTCTCCCGGGACAGGGAGGCTATGGCTACACCTTC	CSVLPGQGGYGYTF
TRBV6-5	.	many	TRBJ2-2	TGTGCCAGCAGTTACTCGAGTGGGCAGACCACGCCCGGGGAGCTGTTTTTT	CASSYSSGQTTPGELFF
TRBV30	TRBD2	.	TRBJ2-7	TGTGCCTGGAGTGTGGCTAGCGGGAGGTCCTCCTACGAGCAGTACTTC	CAWSVASGRSSYEQYF
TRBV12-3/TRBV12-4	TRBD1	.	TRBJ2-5	TGTGCCAGCAGTTTTTGGGACAGGGGGCCAGCGGAGACCCAGTACTTC	CASSFWDRGPAETQYF
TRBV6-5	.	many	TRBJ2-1	TGTGCCAGCAGTTACGGGGACCCCTACAATGAGCAGTTCTTC	CASSYGDPYNEQFF
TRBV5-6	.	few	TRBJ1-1	TGTGCCAGCAGCTTGGGGCAGGGTACTTTCTCTGAAGCTTTCTTT	CASSLGQGTFSEAFF
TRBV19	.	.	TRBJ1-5	TGTGCCACCTCACCACAGGGAGGTCAGCCCCAGCATTTT	CATSPQGGQPQHF
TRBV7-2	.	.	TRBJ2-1	TGTGCCACCTCCGAGGGGTGGTATGAGCAGTTCTTC	CATSEGWYEQFF
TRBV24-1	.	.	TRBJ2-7	TGTGCCACCAGTGATTCGGGGACTGGCCTCCTCGAGCAGTACTTC	CATSDSGTGLLEQYF
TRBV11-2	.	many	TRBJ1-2	TGTGCCAGCAGCTCTCAGTCCACAATCGGGCCCTATGGCTACACCTTC	CASSSQSTIGPYGYTF
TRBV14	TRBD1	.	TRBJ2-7	TGTGCCAGCAGCCAAGAGACAGGGAACTCCTACGAGCAGTACTTC	CASSQETGNSYEQYF
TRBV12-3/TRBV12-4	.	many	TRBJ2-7	TGTGCCAGCAGTTTCCTGGTCTACGAGCAGTACTTC	CASSFLVYEQYF
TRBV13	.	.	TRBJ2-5	TGTGCCAGCAGCGCCCGGGAAAAGTCCTACAATGAGCAGTACTTC	CASSAREKSYNEQYF
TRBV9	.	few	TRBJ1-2	TGTGCCAGCAGCGTAGATGTCGGATACTATGGCTACACCTTC	CASSVDVGYYGYTF
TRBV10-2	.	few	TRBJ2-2	TGCGCCGGGACATGGCAGCGGGACGGGGAGCTGTTTTTT	CAGTWQRDGELFF
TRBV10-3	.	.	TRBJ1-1	TGTGCCATCATTCTAACCAGGGACACTGAAGCTTTCTTT	CAIILTRDTEAFF
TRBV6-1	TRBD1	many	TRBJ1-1	TGTGCCGTCTCGGGACAGGATTTGACTGAAGCTTTCTTT	CAVSGQDLTEAFF
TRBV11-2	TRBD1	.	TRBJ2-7	TGTGCCAGCAGCTTATATATTAGTGGTACAGGGGATTACGAGCAGTACTTC	CASSLYISGTGDYEQYF
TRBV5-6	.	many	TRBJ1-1	TGTGCCAGCACCACCCCGACAGGCGCAGCTTTCTTT	CASTTPTGAAFF
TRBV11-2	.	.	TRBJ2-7	TGTGCCAGCAGCTTAAACCAGCGGGAGCAGTACTTC	CASSLNQREQYF
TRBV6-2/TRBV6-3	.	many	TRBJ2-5	TGTGCCAGCAGCCCTCGACCCGGAGAGACCCAGTACTTC	CASSPRPGETQYF
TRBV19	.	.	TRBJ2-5	TGTGCCAGTAGTATAGCCGACCAACCGGGGACCCAGTACTTC	CASSIADQPGTQYF
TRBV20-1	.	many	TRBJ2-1	TGCAGTGCTAGAGATGGGAGGGGGCACAATGAGCAGTTCTTC	CSARDGRGHNEQFF
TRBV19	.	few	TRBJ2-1	TGTGCCAGTGGTAACAGGGTCGGGGAGCAGTTCTTC	CASGNRVGEQFF
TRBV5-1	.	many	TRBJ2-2	TGCGCCAGCAGCCCGGAGGGCCCCTGGGACACCGGGGAGCTGTTTTTT	CASSPEGPWDTGELFF
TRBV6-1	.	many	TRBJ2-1	TGTGCCAGCTGGGGTGAGGATGAGCAGTTCTTC	CASWGEDEQFF
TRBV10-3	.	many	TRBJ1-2	TGTGCCATCAGTAGACACGGGCTAACTAACTATGGCTACACCTTC	CAISRHGLTNYGYTF
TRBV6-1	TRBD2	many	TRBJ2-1	TGTGCCAGCGCGTTCATCAGGCTAGCGGAATACAATGAGCAGTTCTTC	CASAFIRLAEYNEQFF
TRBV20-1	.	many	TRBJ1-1	TGCAGTGCTAGAGGATCGGAGGGGTACACTGAAGCTTTCTTT	CSARGSEGYTEAFF
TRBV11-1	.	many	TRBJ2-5	TGTGCCAGCAGGCCAAGGATGGCTCAAGAGACCCAGTACTTC	CASRPRMAQETQYF
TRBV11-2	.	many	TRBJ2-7	TGTGCCAGCAGCTTAGATCCCGGGAACGAGCAGTACTTC	CASSLDPGNEQYF
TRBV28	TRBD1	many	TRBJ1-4	TGTGCCAGCGGCAGAGACAGGGGGCTCGAAAAACTGTTTTTT	CASGRDRGLEKLFF
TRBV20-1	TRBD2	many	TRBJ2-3	TGCAGTGCCTCGGGGATAGCGGGAGAGCAAATCACAGATACGCAGTATTTT	CSASGIAGEQITDTQYF
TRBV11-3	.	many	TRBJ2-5	TGTGCCAGCAGCCTATACAGGGGGGGTACCCAGTACTTC	CASSLYRGGTQYF
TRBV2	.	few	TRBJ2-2	TGTGCCAGCAGCTCAACTCGCCCAGGCCACCCCGGGGAGCTGTTTTTT	CASSSTRPGHPGELFF
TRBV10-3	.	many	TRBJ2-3	TGTGCCATCAGTGAACGGGATTCCACAGATACGCAGTATTTT	CAISERDSTDTQYF
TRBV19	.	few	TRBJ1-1	TGTGCCAGTAGTCCTCAGTGGAACACTGAAGCTTTCTTT	CASSPQWNTEAFF
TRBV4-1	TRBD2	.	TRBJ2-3	TGCGCCAGCAGCCAAGATATCAGCGGGAGTGGGACAGATACGCAGTATTTT	CASSQDISGSGTDTQYF
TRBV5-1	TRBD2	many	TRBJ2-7	TGCGCCAGCAGCTTTACCTCCCGGCCCAGCGGGAGTTACGAGCAGTACTTC	CASSFTSRPSGSYEQYF
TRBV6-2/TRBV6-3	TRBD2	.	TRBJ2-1	TGTGCCAGCAGTTACTACCACGGGGGGGAGGGGGTAAACGGATATGAGCAGTTCTTC	CASSYYHGGEGVNGYEQFF
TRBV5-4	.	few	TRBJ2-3	TGTGCCAGCAGCTTAAGGGGGGGGCGAGATACGCAGTATTTT	CASSLRGGRDTQYF
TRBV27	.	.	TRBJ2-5	TGTGCCAGCAGTTTGTCTCTAGCGATGAAAGAGACCCAGTACTTC	CASSLSLAMKETQYF
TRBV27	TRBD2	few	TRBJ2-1	TGTGCCAGCAGTATGACCTCTAGCGGGAGCCTCCTACAATATGAGCAGTTCTTC	CASSMTSSGSLLQYEQFF
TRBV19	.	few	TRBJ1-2	TGTGCCAGCCATTCTATCGGGGACCTCTATGGCTACACCTTC	CASHSIGDLYGYTF
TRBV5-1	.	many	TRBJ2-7	TGCGCCAGCAGCTTGGACCGCTACTCCTACGAGCAGTACTTC	CASSLDRYSYEQYF
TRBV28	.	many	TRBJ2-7	TGTGCCAGCAGTTTAGCGGGGACCCACGAGCAGTACTTC	CASSLAGTHEQYF
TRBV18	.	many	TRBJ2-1	TGTGCCAGCTCACCGAGAGGTGAGCAGTTCTTC	CASSPRGEQFF
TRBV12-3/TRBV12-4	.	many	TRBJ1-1	TGTGCCAGCAGTTCAAGGGGGGATATAGGCACTGAAGCTTTCTTT	CASSSRGDIGTEAFF
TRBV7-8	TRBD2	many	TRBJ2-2	TGTGCCAGCAGCTACCGACTAGCGGGAGAACACACCGGGGAGCTGTTTTTT	CASSYRLAGEHTGELFF
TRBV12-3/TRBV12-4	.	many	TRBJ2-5	TGTGCCAGCACCCGGCCAGGGACAGAGACCCAGTACTTC	CASTRPGTETQYF
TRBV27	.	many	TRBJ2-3	TGTGCCAGCAATCCAGGGTATGACACAGATACGCAGTATTTT	CASNPGYDTDTQYF
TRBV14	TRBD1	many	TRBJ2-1	TGTGCCAGCAGCCCTTTTGGACAGGGCCTAATTGGGAATGAGCAGTTCTTC	CASSPFGQGLIGNEQFF
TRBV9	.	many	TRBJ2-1	TGTGCCAGCAGCCCCGTCTTGGGGTTCGGGGAGCAGTTCTTC	CASSPVLGFGEQFF
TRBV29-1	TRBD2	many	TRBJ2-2	TGCAGCGTTGACGGCGGGAGGAGCGGGGAGCTGTTTTTT	CSVDGGRSGELFF
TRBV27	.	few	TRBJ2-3	TGTGCCAGCGGAGCCCAAGACAGCACAGATACGCAGTATTTT	CASGAQDSTDTQYF